The next 5 T cell receptor beta chains were all read from a single sample in a study of PD-1 blockade in classical Hodgkin lymphoma. Clones were read by immunoSEQ multiplex PCR, and TCRdb kept only the in-frame ones, dropping some. The sample yields almost 20,000 clones, around 84% seen once. Time point: cycle 4 day 1 (C4D1), after around six weeks of nivolumab. No patient escaped relapse after autologous stem cell transplantation, and brentuximab vedotin exposure varied. Thawed PBMCs underwent magnetic negative selection to obtain purified CD8+ T cells. Source: CD8+ T cells from blood, taken before the fourth cycle of nivolumab. The source of these receptors is a human donor with classical Hodgkin lymphoma.

The CDR3: CASSIRKTGDFYEQYF. CDR3 bases: TGTGCCAGTAGTATACGGAAAACAGGGGACTTCTACGAGCAGTACTTC. The chain is built from TRBV19 and TRBJ2-7; D is possibly TRBD1 (7 bases). V lost 2 bases and J 3 bases, leaving 17 bases between the germline ends. Germline V gene data show CDR1 as LNHDA and CDR2 as SQIVND (reference sequence). CDR3 length: 16 residues. The full variable domain, completed using reference TRBV19 and TRBJ2-7, is DGGITQSPKYLFRKEGQNVTLSCEQNLNHDAMYWYRQDPGQGLRLIYYSQIVNDFQKGDIAEGYSVSREKKESFPLTVTSAQKNPTAFYLCASSIRKTGDFYEQYFGPGTRLTVT.

The genes are TRBV27 and TRBJ2-1; 8 positions agree with TRBD1. The CDR3 sequence is 15 residues long. From germline, CDR1 is MNHEY and CDR2 SMNVEV (reference sequence). The V segment lost 4 bases and the J segment 4 bases; nucleotides outside the gene matches: 6. The CDR3 nucleotides read TGTGCCAGCAGTTGGACAGGACAGGGATACAATGAGCAGTTCTTC. Its translation: CASSWTGQGYNEQFF.

The chain links TRBV9 to TRBJ2-2; 8 nucleotides line up with TRBD2. With 0 bases clipped from V and 8 bases from J, the junction kept 9 bases outside the gene matches. This CDR3 has 16 residues. Germline CDR1 SGDLS, CDR2 YYNGEE. This CDR3 reads CASSVDGGGISGELFF. In DNA, the CDR3 is TGTGCCAGCAGCGTAGATGGCGGGGGGATTTCAGGGGAGCTGTTTTTT.

The table lists this clone with a count of one. The rearrangement links TRBV6-5 to TRBJ2-7; maybe TRBD2 (6 bases). The V and J ends lost 5 bases and 6 bases respectively, with 17 bases between them. CDR1 and CDR2 from the germline V gene are MNHEY and SVGAGI. This CDR3 region has 14 residues. The CDR3 coding sequence is TGTGCCAGCAGTCCAACGGGTAGCGGCTTCGAGCAGTACTTC. Its translation: CASSPTGSGFEQYF.

This chain joins TRBV15 and TRBJ1-1; D unresolved. The CDR3 has 15 residues. Germline CDR1 LNHNV, CDR2 YYDKDF (reference sequence). Trimming cost V 6 bases and J 1 base, with 15 bases left between them. The CDR3 coding sequence is TGTGCCACCAGAAAGGTGAGGGCCGAGAACACTGAAGCTTTCTTT. Translated: CATRKVRAENTEAFF.